This is a list of T cell receptor beta chains from one sample in a study of human T cells and chemical hapten exposure. TCRdb reprocessed the RACE reads with MiXCR, giving one entry per CDR3 protein. The sample includes around 340,000 distinct CDR3 sequences, about 7% of them seen just once. Material: whole blood, obtained in connection with sensitization to the hapten diphenylcyclopropenone (DPC). The receptors originated from a woman between 18 and 29 years old with alopecia areata. Some clones in this sample may be carry-over from other donors' samples. The CDR3 runs from the conserved cysteine through the conserved F or W. Fields, in order: clone size, V gene, D gene, J gene, CDR3 length, CDR3 DNA, CDR3 protein. A D gene is named only where the DNA matches it firmly. The listing skips clone size in some rows; elsewhere it reads once, few, many or a size class.

few	TRBV28	-	TRBJ1-6	15	TGTGCCAGCATTGAGGTAGCTCAGGATAATTCACCCCTCCACTTT	CASIEVAQDNSPLHF
many	TRBV15	-	TRBJ2-5	15	TGTGCCACCAGCCCTCGTAGGGGGACTGGGGAGACCCAGTACTTC	CATSPRRGTGETQYF
few	TRBV11-2	-	TRBJ1-1	11	TGTGCCAGCAGCTTACATGAAGAAGCTTTCTTT	CASSLHEEAFF
few	TRBV11-1	TRBD1	TRBJ2-5	14	TGTGCCAGCAGCCTAGGGACAGCAAGTGAGACCCAGTACTTC	CASSLGTASETQYF
-	TRBV7-2	-	TRBJ1-2	14	TGTGCCAGCAGCGAACAATTACAGAACTATGGCTACACCTTC	CASSEQLQNYGYTF
-	TRBV7-2	-	TRBJ1-5	16	TGTGCCAGCAGCTCAGGCCTCAGGGTTATCAATCAGCCCCAGCATTTT	CASSSGLRVINQPQHF
many	TRBV6-5	TRBD1	TRBJ1-1	13	TGTGCCAGCAGCAAACAGGGGACCACTGAAGCTTTCTTT	CASSKQGTTEAFF
-	TRBV5-1	-	TRBJ1-2	14	TGCGCCAGCAGCCGTTCCGGGACGGACTATGGCTACACCTTC	CASSRSGTDYGYTF
few	TRBV28	-	TRBJ2-5	11	TGTGCCAGCATAAGCGAAAGGGCCCAGTACTTC	CASISERAQYF
-	TRBV4-1	-	TRBJ1-2	14	TGCGCCAGCAGCCAAGACCATCGCCCGGAAGGCTACACCTTC	CASSQDHRPEGYTF
-	TRBV6-2/TRBV6-3	-	TRBJ1-1	15	TGTGCCAGCAGTTACCCCGATGCTCGGAACACTGAAGCTTTCTTT	CASSYPDARNTEAFF
-	TRBV6-5	TRBD2	TRBJ2-7	14	TGTGCCAGCAATGGAGCGGGGGGCTCCTACGAGCAGTACTTC	CASNGAGGSYEQYF
-	TRBV29-1	-	TRBJ2-1	17	TGCAGCGTTGGGGTCATAATACCGGTACAGAGACACAATGAGCAGTTCTTC	CSVGVIIPVQRHNEQFF
few	TRBV6-6	TRBD1	TRBJ1-2	14	TGTGCCAGCAGTTATCCAGGGGGTAGCTATGGCTACACCTTC	CASSYPGGSYGYTF
many	TRBV27	TRBD1	TRBJ2-1	13	TGTGCCGTGACCGGGACAGCTTACAATGAGCAGTTCTTC	CAVTGTAYNEQFF
-	TRBV6-5	-	TRBJ2-4	13	TGTGCCAGCTCCCCCTCTGCCAAAAACATTCAGTACTTC	CASSPSAKNIQYF
-	TRBV6-5	TRBD2	TRBJ2-1	16	TGTGCCAGCAGTTTTAGCGGGGGAACTTCCTACAATGAGCAGTTCTTC	CASSFSGGTSYNEQFF
-	TRBV4-3	TRBD1	TRBJ1-4	16	TGCGCCAGCAGCCAAGATTTTGACAGGGTTCGGGAAAAACTGTTTTTT	CASSQDFDRVREKLFF
few	TRBV18	-	TRBJ2-7	14	TGTGCCAGCTCACCAACAGGGACCTCCTACGAGCAGTACTTC	CASSPTGTSYEQYF
few	TRBV10-3	TRBD1	TRBJ2-3	13	TGTGCCATCAAGACAGGGGGTGGTGGTACGCAGTATTTT	CAIKTGGGGTQYF
few	TRBV24-1	-	TRBJ2-3	14	TGTGCCACCAGTGATTCGGGAGGCACAGATACGCAGTATTTT	CATSDSGGTDTQYF
-	TRBV5-1	-	TRBJ1-1	14	TGCGCCAGCAGCTTACCGGATGGAGGCACTGAAGCTTTCTTT	CASSLPDGGTEAFF
few	TRBV6-5	-	TRBJ2-2	15	TGTGCCAGCAGTTACTCGAATCCGAACACCGGGGAGCTGTTTTTT	CASSYSNPNTGELFF
-	TRBV4-1	TRBD1	TRBJ1-1	15	TGCGCCAGCAGCCAAGCGAGACAGGGGACCACTGAAGCTTTCTTT	CASSQARQGTTEAFF
many	TRBV5-6	-	TRBJ2-7	15	TGTGCCAGCAGCGCCACAGGGATTCGGACGGGAGAGCAGTACTTC	CASSATGIRTGEQYF
many	TRBV7-3	TRBD2	TRBJ2-5	16	TGTGCCAGCAGCTTAACCGGAGCGGGGGGGCAGGAGACCCAGTACTTC	CASSLTGAGGQETQYF
-	TRBV7-8	-	TRBJ1-5	17	TGTGCCAGCAGCTCAGACCAGGACAGTTATAGCAATCAGCCCCAGCATTTT	CASSSDQDSYSNQPQHF
-	TRBV5-5	-	TRBJ1-1	13	TGTGCCAGCTGCCCCCCGGGGAACACTGAAGCTTTCTTT	CASCPPGNTEAFF
-	TRBV4-1	TRBD2	TRBJ2-3	16	TGCGCCAGCAGCCAAGATTGGGGCGGGGGGGAAAATACGCAGTATTTT	CASSQDWGGGENTQYF
many	TRBV7-6	-	TRBJ2-3	13	TGTGCCAGCAGCTCCTACCAATCCTGGACGCAGTATTTT	CASSSYQSWTQYF
many	TRBV29-1	-	TRBJ1-1	13	TGCAGCGTTGAACCCGACAAGAACACTGAAGCTTTCTTT	CSVEPDKNTEAFF
few	TRBV12-3/TRBV12-4	TRBD1	TRBJ1-5	14	TGTGCCAGCAGTCCGACAGGGTACGCTCAGCCCCAGCATTTT	CASSPTGYAQPQHF
many	TRBV18	-	TRBJ2-3	13	TGTGCCAGCTCAGAGGGGAGCACAGATACGCAGTATTTT	CASSEGSTDTQYF
-	TRBV29-1	-	TRBJ1-1	13	TGCAGCGTTTACAGGGCTATGAACACTGAAGCTTTCTTT	CSVYRAMNTEAFF
few	TRBV2	-	TRBJ1-6	13	TGTGCCAGTAGGGGGGAGTTAGGTTCACCCCTCCACTTT	CASRGELGSPLHF
-	TRBV9	-	TRBJ2-7	14	TGTGCCAGCAGCGCCCGGGACGCGGCGGGAGAGCAGTACTTC	CASSARDAAGEQYF
many	TRBV28	-	TRBJ2-3	15	TGTGCCAGCAGCCCGACAAGGGATGGTACAGATACGCAGTATTTT	CASSPTRDGTDTQYF
few	TRBV7-2	-	TRBJ2-5	14	TGTGCCAGCAGCCGAGGACAGAACAAGAAGACCCAGTACTTC	CASSRGQNKKTQYF
few	TRBV27	-	TRBJ1-4	13	TGTGCCAGCAGTTCCAACCTTTACGGGGAACTGTTTTTT	CASSSNLYGELFF
many	TRBV3-1	TRBD2	TRBJ2-7	14	TGTGCCAGCAGCCTAGCGGGGGGACCATACGAGCAGTACTTC	CASSLAGGPYEQYF
many	TRBV4-3	TRBD2	TRBJ2-2	20	TGCGCCAGCAGCCTCCGCCCAAACACGCCGCTAGCGGGGGGAACCGGGGAGCTGTTTTTT	CASSLRPNTPLAGGTGELFF
few	TRBV18	-	TRBJ2-3	12	TGTGCCAGCTCACCACGCACAGATACGCAGTGTTTT	CASSPRTDTQCF
few	TRBV4-2	-	TRBJ1-6	14	TGTGCCAGCAGCACCCGACAGGAGGATTCACCCCTCCACTTT	CASSTRQEDSPLHF